Below are 2 T cell receptor beta chains sequenced from a single sample in a study of T cells in Graves' hyperthyroidism and ophthalmopathy. RNA transcripts were the template for amplifying TCR beta CDR3 regions. In the first-round RT-PCR of the TCR CDR3, the HTBI primer set was used. In TCRdb, the multiplex PCR reads were re-called with MiXCR into one record per CDR3 protein. The sample records under 400,000 distinct CDR3 sequences, less than 15% being singletons. Sequenced: blood. Source of these receptors: a woman aged 18-35 years with Graves' hyperthyroidism.

This clonotype has a count of ten or more. The V and J genes are TRBV5-1 and TRBJ1-2; a weak D match, TRBD1 (5 bases). Germline V gene sequence: CDR1 SGHRS, CDR2 YFSETQ. Deletions cut 2 bases from V and 6 bases from J, with 14 bases between. This CDR3 region has 14 residues. The CDR3 is CASSFTAGINGYTF. The CDR3 region has the DNA TGCGCCAGCAGCTTTACGGCAGGGATCAATGGCTACACCTTC.

V gene TRBV29-1 combines with J gene TRBJ2-6; perhaps TRBD2 as D (5 bases). The V end was cut by 2 bases, the J end by 2 bases, with 7 bases between. The CDR3 runs 14 residues. Per germline, CDR1 SQVTM and CDR2 ANQGSEA. The CDR3 loop is CSVEKGAGANVLTF. In DNA, the CDR3 is TGCAGCGTTGAAAAGGGAGCTGGGGCCAACGTCCTGACTTTC.